The 4 T cell receptor beta chains given below trace back to one sample, sequenced in a study of blood T cell repertoires in COVID-19. Clones were sequenced by immunoSEQ multiplex PCR, and TCRdb holds only the in-frame ones, with some missing. The sample gives more than 95,000 clones, roughly 90% of which show up once; 6% to 6.5% is in the top ten. The sample was peripheral blood. The receptors here all came from a human donor in a cohort sampled during active COVID-19.

V is TRBV27 and J is TRBJ2-1; TRBD1 agrees at 7 bases. This CDR3 is 15 amino acids long. V trimming: 5 bases; J trimming: 0 bases; junction bases outside the gene matches: 4. Per the germline V gene, CDR1 is MNHEY and CDR2 is SMNVEV (reference sequence). The CDR3 protein is CASSPGTDSYNEQFF. In nucleotides, the CDR3 is TGTGCCAGCAGTCCGGGGACAGACTCCTACAATGAGCAGTTCTTC.

This chain joins TRBV9 and TRBJ2-2, with D maybe TRBD1 (5 bases). With 4 bases removed from V and 1 base from J, the gap between germline ends came to 11 bases. This CDR3 is built from 15 residues. Germline CDR1 SGDLS, CDR2 YYNGEE. CDR3 coding DNA: TGTGCCAGCAGCCCCCATAGGGGGAACACCGGGGAGCTGTTTTTT. Translated: CASSPHRGNTGELFF.

The chain joins TRBV5-6 to TRBJ2-1; TRBD2 agrees at 8 bases. J was trimmed by 13 bases and V by 0 bases; bases with no gene match: 6. Germline V CDR1 and CDR2: SGHDT, YYEEEE. The CDR3 is 13 amino acids. For the CDR3, the DNA is TGTGCCAGCAGCTTGGCCGGAGCGGGAGTTCAGTTCTTC. Residues: CASSLAGAGVQFF. The whole variable domain, remainder taken from reference TRBV5-6 and TRBJ2-1, is DAGVTQSPTHLIKTRGQQVTLRCSPKSGHDTVSWYQQALGQGPQFIFQYYEEEERQRGNFPDRFSGHQFPNYSSELNVNALLLGDSALYLCASSLAGAGVQFFGPGTRLTVL.

With regard to this clone: Other DNA sequences in this specimen translate into the identical CDR3. This chain uses TRBV5-1 with TRBJ2-2, with 8 bases fitting TRBD1. V shed 4 bases, J shed 1 base, and the junction held 6 bases outside the gene matches. From germline, CDR1 is SGHRS and CDR2 YFSETQ. The CDR3 totals 16 residues. This chain's CDR3 is CASSLAGTGNTGELFF. In DNA form, the CDR3 reads TGCGCCAGCAGCCTGGCCGGGACAGGGAACACCGGGGAGCTGTTTTTT.